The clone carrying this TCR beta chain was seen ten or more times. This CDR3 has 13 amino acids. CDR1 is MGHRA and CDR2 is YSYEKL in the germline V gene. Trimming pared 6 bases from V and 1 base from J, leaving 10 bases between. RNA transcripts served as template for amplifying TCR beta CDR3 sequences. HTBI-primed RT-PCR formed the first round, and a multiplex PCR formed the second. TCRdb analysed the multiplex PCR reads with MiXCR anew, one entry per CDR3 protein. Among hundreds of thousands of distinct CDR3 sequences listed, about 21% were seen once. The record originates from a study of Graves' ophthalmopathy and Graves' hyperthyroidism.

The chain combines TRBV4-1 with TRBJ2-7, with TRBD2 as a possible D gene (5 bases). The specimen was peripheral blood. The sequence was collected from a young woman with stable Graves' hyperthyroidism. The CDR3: CASRGLGSYEQYF. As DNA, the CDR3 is TGCGCCAGCAGAGGACTGGGGTCCTACGAGCAGTACTTC.